The 19 T cell receptor beta chains in this list originate from one sample, sequenced in a study of cytomegalovirus exposure and HLA in healthy donors (dated 2017 in TCRdb). The method behind the library was the immunoSEQ multiplex PCR assay. The multiplex PCR relied on a mix of 60 forward primers for TCR Vbeta segments and 13 reverse primers for TCR Jbeta segments. Not all clones reach the TCRdb copy of this immuneACCESS table, which keeps in-frame sequences only. Checked studies attribute under half of the gap to unresolved V genes and leave the rest unexplained. The table held for this sample gives 120,000 to 150,000 clones. The ten top clones hold about 1.6% of the sample. Sequencing was done on a sample of PBMCs. The receptors were gathered from a woman aged 50 to 65 in good health and CMV-seronegative.

The V gene is TRBV28, the J gene TRBJ2-7; 9 positions agree with TRBD2. CDR3 length: 14 amino acids. The V and J ends lost 4 bases and 2 bases, in that order; junction bases with no gene match: 3. From germline, CDR1 is MDHEN and CDR2 SYDVKM. The CDR3, as DNA: TGTGCCAGCAGTTCTGCGGGAGGGACCTACGAGCAGTACTTC. This translates into CASSSAGGTYEQYF. The full variable domain, rest sourced from reference TRBV28 and TRBJ2-7, is DVKVTQSSRYLVKRTGEKVFLECVQDMDHENMFWYRQDPGLGLRLIYFSYDVKMKEKGDIPEGYSVSREKKERFSLILESASTNQTSMYLCASSSAGGTYEQYFGPGTRLTVT.

V and J are TRBV27 and TRBJ2-2, with D maybe TRBD2 (6 bases). Germline CDR1 reads MNHEY; CDR2 reads SMNVEV (reference sequence). This CDR3 spans 15 amino acids. Between the trimmed V and J ends, which lost 7 bases and 1 base, there was a span of 13 bases. The CDR3, as DNA: TGTGCCAGCATGGGGGGAGAGATGAACACCGGGGAGCTGTTTTTT. This gives the protein CASMGGEMNTGELFF.

The chain combines TRBV2 with TRBJ1-3; D unresolved. The CDR3 covers 14 residues. Deletions cut 1 base from V and 2 bases from J, with 6 bases between. Germline V lookup: CDR1 SNHLY, CDR2 FYNNEI. CDR3 DNA sequence: TGTGCCAGCAGTGAAGTCGCTACTGGAAACACCATATATTTT. Its translation: CASSEVATGNTIYF.

The V and J genes are TRBV29-1 and TRBJ1-4, with a weak D call TRBD1 (5 bases). CDR3 length: 15 amino acids. The V gene lost 7 bases and the J gene lost 0 bases, with 15 bases spanning the gap. The germline V gene encodes CDR1 SQVTM and CDR2 ANQGSEA. The CDR3, as DNA: TGCAGCGCACGCCAGGGTACCACAACTAATGAAAAACTGTTTTTT. Translating gives CSARQGTTTNEKLFF.

The chain recombines TRBV25-1 with TRBJ1-2, with D unresolved. Germline values: CDR1 MGHDK, CDR2 SYGVNS. CDR3 length equals 12 residues. Between the trimmed V and J ends, which lost 0 bases and 4 bases, there was a span of 3 bases. This CDR3 is CASSEYGYGYTF. In DNA form, the CDR3 reads TGTGCCAGCAGTGAATACGGCTATGGCTACACCTTC.

The genes are TRBV2 and TRBJ1-1; D is perhaps TRBD1 (6 bases). V lost 5 bases, J lost 3 bases, and 13 bases lay in between. The CDR3 contains 14 residues. In germline, CDR1 is SNHLY, CDR2 FYNNEI. In nucleotides, the CDR3 is TGTGCCAGCAGTTCACAGGGTAGGGACACTGAAGCTTTCTTT. The encoded protein is CASSSQGRDTEAFF.

V is TRBV5-4 and J is TRBJ2-5; 7 bases match TRBD1. CDR3 length: 14 residues. The germline V gene encodes CDR1 SGHNT and CDR2 YYREEE (reference sequence). The J segment lost 3 bases and the V segment lost 6 bases, leaving 8 bases of the junction unmatched. The CDR3 DNA reads TGTGCCAGCACCCCTGGGACAGTTAAAGAGACCCAGTACTTC. It translates to CASTPGTVKETQYF.

This chain links TRBV9 with TRBJ1-5; TRBD1 is a possible D gene (5 bases). Germline V gene lookup returns CDR1 SGDLS and CDR2 YYNGEE. CDR3 size: 14 residues. V lost 7 bases, J lost 1 base, and 12 bases lay in between. The CDR3, as DNA: TGTGCCAGCGGACTGGGGGGAAGCAATCAGCCCCAGCATTTT. This sequence encodes CASGLGGSNQPQHF. Full variable domain (outside the CDR3, taken from reference TRBV9 and TRBJ1-5): DSGVTQTPKHLITATGQRVTLRCSPRSGDLSVYWYQQSLDQGLQFLIQYYNGEERAKGNILERFSAQQFPDLHSELNLSSLELGDSALYFCASGLGGSNQPQHFGDGTRLSIL.

The rearrangement links TRBV15 to TRBJ2-1; 8 nucleotides align to TRBD2. V gave up 1 base and J gave up 3 bases; unmatched junction bases: 2. The germline V gene has CDR1 LNHNV and CDR2 YYDKDF (reference sequence). The CDR3 spans 15 residues. The CDR3: CATSRGGGRYNEQFF. In DNA, the CDR3 is TGTGCCACCAGCAGAGGCGGGGGGCGCTACAATGAGCAGTTCTTC.

The gene calls are TRBV27 and TRBJ1-5; possibly TRBD1 for D (5 bases). The V end lost 11 bases, the J end lost 6 bases, and 17 bases lay between the germline ends. Germline loops: CDR1 MNHEY, CDR2 SMNVEV (reference sequence). The CDR3 runs 13 residues. The DNA of the CDR3 is TGTGCCCCCGTGGGAGGGGCTGGTCAGCCCCAGCATTTT. Translating it yields CAPVGGAGQPQHF.

This chain joins TRBV2 and TRBJ2-2; the D is unclear. V was pared by 4 bases and J by 5 bases, with 17 bases between. This CDR3 has 16 amino acids. In germline, CDR1 is SNHLY, CDR2 FYNNEI. CDR3 sequence reads: CASSALPARDTGELFF. CDR3 DNA sequence: TGTGCCAGCAGTGCTCTCCCCGCGAGAGATACCGGGGAGCTGTTTTTT.

V is TRBV7-8 and J is TRBJ1-5; 9 nucleotides match TRBD1. Trimming removed 3 bases from V and 7 bases from J; junction bases left unmatched: 16. CDR1 and CDR2 (germline): SGHVS, FQNEAQ. The CDR3 spans 18 residues. This CDR3 is CASSFTNLGQGSGQPQHF. Here the CDR3 DNA reads TGTGCCAGCAGCTTCACCAACCTGGGACAGGGTTCAGGCCAGCCCCAGCATTTT.

V is TRBV19 and J is TRBJ2-1; 7 bases map to TRBD2. The V segment lost 5 bases and the J segment 0 bases; nucleotides outside the gene matches: 7. Germline CDR1 LNHDA, CDR2 SQIVND (reference sequence). The CDR3 sequence is 16 residues long. In DNA, the CDR3 is TGTGCCAGTAGTGTACCTCTAGCGGACTCCTACAATGAGCAGTTCTTC. It yields the protein CASSVPLADSYNEQFF.

This chain uses TRBV29-1 with TRBJ2-1; D possibly corresponds to TRBD2 (7 bases). This CDR3 has 17 residues. Trimming shortened V by 4 bases and J by 2 bases, and 21 bases separated the two germline ends. CDR1 is SQVTM and CDR2 is ANQGSEA in the germline V gene. The CDR3 DNA is TGCAGCGTTGCCAGGGACACTAGCGATTTGACCTACAATGAGCAGTTCTTC. Translating it yields CSVARDTSDLTYNEQFF.

The chain uses TRBV30 and TRBJ1-2, with 7 bases lining up with TRBD1. The J segment lost 7 bases and the V segment lost 0 bases, leaving 5 bases of the junction unmatched. The CDR3 is 13 residues long. From germline, CDR1 is GTSNPN and CDR2 SVGIG (reference sequence). The CDR3 DNA sequence: TGTGCCTGGAGTGTACAGGGGAAGGGTGGCTACACCTTC. It encodes CAWSVQGKGGYTF.

The CDR3 DNA reads TGTGCCAGCAGCTTGGGTGGGCAGGGGGCAACAGATACGCAGTATTTT. Translated: CASSLGGQGATDTQYF. This chain uses TRBV5-4 with TRBJ2-3; 8 nucleotides match TRBD1. CDR1 is SGHNT and CDR2 is YYREEE in the germline V gene (reference sequence). After removal of 0 bases from V and 3 bases from J, the junction contained 6 bases not matched to a gene. The CDR3 totals 16 residues.

The gene calls are TRBV5-4 and TRBJ2-3; a weak D match, TRBD1 (6 bases). This CDR3 is 16 amino acids long. V was shortened by 1 base and J by 0 bases, with 12 bases between the two germline ends. The germline CDR1 and CDR2 sequences are SGHNT and YYREEE (reference sequence). CDR3 in DNA: TGTGCCAGCAGCTTGCACGGCGGACAGAGCACAGATACGCAGTATTTT. It encodes CASSLHGGQSTDTQYF. The entire variable domain, with the rest obtained from reference TRBV5-4 and TRBJ2-3, is as follows: ETGVTQSPTHLIKTRGQQVTLRCSSQSGHNTVSWYQQALGQGPQFIFQYYREEENGRGNFPPRFSGLQFPNYSSELNVNALELDDSALYLCASSLHGGQSTDTQYFGPGTRLTVL.

This chain joins TRBV7-9 and TRBJ2-1; D is perhaps TRBD1 (8 bases). The germline V gene encodes CDR1 SEHNR and CDR2 FQNEAQ (reference sequence). Trimming cost V 0 bases and J 14 bases, with 14 bases left between them. This CDR3 is built from 13 residues. CDR3 in amino acids: CASSLATGGEKFF. CDR3 DNA: TGTGCCAGCAGCTTAGCCACAGGGGGGGAAAAGTTCTTC.

This chain links TRBV28 with TRBJ1-2, with a tentative D call TRBD1 (6 bases). CDR3 length: 13 amino acids. Germline V lookup: CDR1 MDHEN, CDR2 SYDVKM. The V gene lost 2 bases and the J gene lost 4 bases, with 8 bases spanning the gap. This chain's CDR3 is CASSLTTGYGYTF. CDR3 nucleotides: TGTGCCAGCAGTTTAACGACAGGCTATGGCTACACCTTC.